This T cell receptor (beta chain) is drawn from a study of tumor and adjacent non-tumor tissue in lung cancer. Three rounds of nested PCR, following a modified ARM-PCR protocol, produced the TCRbeta library. TCRdb re-analysed the multiplex PCR reads in MiXCR, keeping a single row per CDR3 protein. The data hold around 80,000 distinct CDR3 sequences, with about 82% observed a single time. This sample's RNA came from whole unsorted tissue. More than 3 cm separated this lung sample from the edge of the tumor. Donors were chemotherapy-naive, newly diagnosed lung cancer surgical patients in China, August–November 2014. Germline V lookup: CDR1 MNHNY, CDR2 SVGAGI (reference sequence). This CDR3 contains 15 residues. Deletions cut 5 bases from V and 4 bases from J, with 17 bases between. Worth noting for this clonotype: Its antigen is unknown. This is likely a read error, given that the CDR3 carries no conserved phenylalanine or tryptophan at its end.

General observations from the study: Shorter survival was associated with higher TCR diversity in tumors. Top 100 clones took a larger repertoire share in normal lung.

Sequenced: distant non-tumor lung tissue. This receptor was obtained from a man in his fifties or sixties with non-small cell lung cancer. The gene calls are TRBV6-6 and TRBJ1-1; a weak D match, TRBD1 (5 bases). The DNA for the CDR3 is TGTGCCAGCAGTACCACAAGGGGCGCGGGCACTGAAGCTTTCCTT. It codes for CASSTTRGAGTEAFL.